This T cell receptor (beta chain) was obtained from a study of blood T cells in healthy people across ages. The wider study: Researchers report that template switching captured about one barcoded beta molecule per two T cells. General observations from the study: Donors of long life had a larger count of naive CD4+ cells and greater diversity than aged donors. Per million T cells, TCR beta diversity dropped about linearly as age rose.

It was with a sample-barcoded 5' primer and a J-beta primer mix that a second PCR of about 6 to 11 cycles was run. From the 5' RACE reads, TCRdb called clonotypes with MiXCR, one entry per CDR3 protein. Of 1.5 million to 2 million distinct CDR3 sequences listed, roughly 52% are singletons. Details on this clonotype: The target antigen is unknown.

The CDR3 is 16 amino acids. In germline, CDR1 is SGHTA, CDR2 FQGNSA. The chain links TRBV7-2 to TRBJ2-5; TRBD1 agrees at 9 bases. The J call may be incorrect, as the DNA end agrees better with TRBJ2-4. Input material: blood. The source is a woman in her forties in good health. The CDR3 protein is CASSLGRDRVQNIQYF. CDR3 DNA: TGTGCCAGCAGCTTAGGCCGGGACAGGGTCCAAAACATTCAGTACTTC.